Shown below are 12 T cell receptor beta chains from a single sample sequenced in a study of shared clonotypes between healthy human individuals. Here immunoSEQ multiplex PCR was the method, and the copy in TCRdb shows in-frame clones only, minus some. The data show a few hundred thousand clones, approximately 74% seen once. What was sequenced was memory CD4+ T cells sorted from blood. Described subset: CD45RA-negative fraction. Receptor source: a young man in good health.

The V and J genes are TRBV28 and TRBJ2-1; no definite D call. Trimming took off 4 bases at V and 11 bases at J, with 12 bases between the two ends. CDR3 size: 12 residues. The germline V gene encodes CDR1 MDHEN and CDR2 SYDVKM. CDR3 region: CASSSERLKQFF. CDR3 coding DNA: TGTGCCAGCAGTTCCGAAAGGTTAAAGCAGTTCTTC. Looking up the rest from reference TRBV28 and TRBJ2-1 gives the full variable domain: DVKVTQSSRYLVKRTGEKVFLECVQDMDHENMFWYRQDPGLGLRLIYFSYDVKMKEKGDIPEGYSVSREKKERFSLILESASTNQTSMYLCASSSERLKQFFGPGTRLTVL.

This sequence joins TRBV28 and TRBJ1-5, with D hard to call. The CDR3 has 12 residues. In germline, CDR1 is MDHEN, CDR2 SYDVKM. Trimming pared 4 bases from V and 4 bases from J, leaving 5 bases between. The CDR3 spells CASSSRNQPQHF. Written as DNA, the CDR3 is TGTGCCAGCAGTTCAAGAAATCAGCCCCAGCATTTT.

The chain carries TRBV7-2 and TRBJ2-2; TRBD2 might be the D (6 bases). The V end was cut by 2 bases, the J end by 7 bases, with 11 bases between. Germline lookup yields CDR1 SGHTA and CDR2 FQGNSA. The CDR3 contains 14 residues. The CDR3 nucleotides are TGTGCCAGCAGCTTATTTGGGGGGAACGGGGAGCTGTTTTTT. Its translation is CASSLFGGNGELFF. The full variable domain, with the rest looked up from reference TRBV7-2 and TRBJ2-2, is GAGVSQSPSNKVTEKGKDVELRCDPISGHTALYWYRQSLGQGLEFLIYFQGNSAPDKSGLPSDRFSAERTGGSVSTLTIQRTQQEDSAVYLCASSLFGGNGELFFGEGSRLTVL.

The rearrangement uses TRBV19 and TRBJ2-7; D remains unclear. V lost 5 bases to trimming and J lost 3 bases, with 5 bases between them. This CDR3 is 11 amino acids long. Per the germline V gene, CDR1 is LNHDA and CDR2 is SQIVND (reference sequence). As DNA, the CDR3 is TGTGCCAGTAGTCGAGACTACGAGCAGTACTTC. Translating it yields CASSRDYEQYF.

The DNA for the CDR3 is TGTGCCAGCAGCCAACCAGAAGCTCAGCCCCAGCATTTT. It is translated as CASSQPEAQPQHF. J is TRBJ1-5 and V is TRBV14, with unresolved D. Germline loops: CDR1 SGHDN, CDR2 FVKESK. The CDR3 is 13 amino acids. The V end was cut by 2 bases, the J end by 6 bases, with 8 bases between.

The J gene is TRBJ2-5, the V gene TRBV7-9; D uncertain. V lost 1 base to trimming and J lost 3 bases, with 6 bases between them. The CDR3 totals 13 residues. CDR1 and CDR2 from the germline V gene are SEHNR and FQNEAQ (reference sequence). The CDR3 DNA is TGTGCCAGCAGCTTAGACAGAAAAGAGACCCAGTACTTC. Translation gives CASSLDRKETQYF. Drawing the rest from reference TRBV7-9 and TRBJ2-5, the complete variable domain is DTGVSQNPRHKITKRGQNVTFRCDPISEHNRLYWYRQTLGQGPEFLTYFQNEAQLEKSRLLSDRFSAERPKGSFSTLEIQRTEQGDSAMYLCASSLDRKETQYFGPGTRLLVL.

The V gene is TRBV6-5, the J gene TRBJ1-5; the D is unclear. Germline loops: CDR1 MNHEY, CDR2 SVGAGI. V was cut by 5 bases and J by 2 bases, with 10 bases left in between. The CDR3 loop spans 14 amino acids. The DNA for the CDR3 is TGTGCCAGCAGTGCTAGTAGGGGCAATCAGCCCCAGCATTTT. It codes for CASSASRGNQPQHF.

The rearrangement links TRBV10-1 to TRBJ2-1, with TRBD2 matching over 10 bases. Trimming at V came to 2 bases and at J to 7 bases, leaving 11 bases not matched to a gene. The germline V gene has CDR1 WNHNN and CDR2 SYGVQD (reference sequence). The CDR3 runs 17 residues. CDR3 region: CASSEGTSVLIGNEQFF. The CDR3 nucleotides are TGCGCCAGCAGTGAGGGGACTAGCGTTCTCATTGGGAATGAGCAGTTCTTC.

The rearrangement uses TRBV7-2 and TRBJ2-1, with TRBD2 matching over 9 bases. The ends lost 4 bases at V and 9 bases at J; junction bases unmatched: 7. From germline, CDR1 is SGHTA and CDR2 FQGNSA. The CDR3 runs to 14 residues. The CDR3 DNA reads as TGTGCCAGCAGCTCCCGACTAGCGGCGCCTGAGCAGTTCTTC. Translation: CASSSRLAAPEQFF.

The J gene is TRBJ2-1, the V gene TRBV10-3; TRBD2 might be the D (5 bases). The CDR3 consists of 14 residues. Germline CDR1 reads ENHRY; CDR2 reads SYGVKD. Trimming removed 4 bases from V and 1 base from J, with 8 bases in between. In nucleotides, the CDR3 is TGTGCCATCAGTGTCGGGAATTCCTACAATGAGCAGTTCTTC. Protein: CAISVGNSYNEQFF.

Ten or more counts support this clone. The J gene is TRBJ2-1, the V gene TRBV5-4; the D is unclear. This CDR3 comprises 14 residues. The germline V gene has CDR1 SGHNT and CDR2 YYREEE (reference sequence). Trimming cost V 0 bases and J 7 bases, with 11 bases left between them. The chain's CDR3 is CASSLELERNEQFF. CDR3 bases: TGTGCCAGCAGCTTGGAATTGGAGAGGAATGAGCAGTTCTTC.

The chain employs TRBV18 and TRBJ1-2; 7 nucleotides match TRBD1. The ends lost 1 base at V and 4 bases at J; junction bases unmatched: 0. CDR3 size: 13 residues. Germline CDR1 and CDR2: KGHSH and LQKENI. The DNA of the CDR3 is TGTGCCAGCTCACCACAGGGGGCCTATGGCTACACCTTC. As protein: CASSPQGAYGYTF. Complete variable domain (other parts from reference TRBV18 and TRBJ1-2): NAGVMQNPRHLVRRRGQEARLRCSPMKGHSHVYWYRQLPEEGLKFMVYLQKENIIDESGMPKERFSAEFPKEGPSILRIQQVVRGDSAAYFCASSPQGAYGYTFGSGTRLTVV.